Listed below are T cell receptor beta chains from one sample, sequenced in a study of shared clonotypes between healthy human individuals. Data came from immunoSEQ multiplex PCR; TCRdb stores just in-frame clones and leaves some out. Of about 600,000 clones in the sample, roughly 98% were seen once. The sample was naive CD8+ T cells sorted from blood. These receptor sequences come from a man aged 30 to 45 in good health. CDR3s include the opening cysteine and the closing phenylalanine or tryptophan. D genes are given only for firm matches.

D | J | V | CDR3 | DNA
TRBD2 | TRBJ2-7 | TRBV6-5 | CASSAGGGYEQYF | TGTGCCAGCAGTGCGGGGGGCGGGTACGAGCAGTACTTC
. | TRBJ2-5 | TRBV7-9 | CASSLRQTRQETQYF | TGTGCCAGCAGCTTAAGGCAGACCCGACAAGAGACCCAGTACTTC
. | TRBJ1-3 | TRBV6-6 | CASSYLGLGNTIYF | TGTGCCAGCAGTTATTTGGGGCTTGGAAACACCATATATTTT
. | TRBJ2-3 | TRBV14 | CASSQGDTQYF | TGTGCCAGCAGCCAAGGGGATACGCAGTATTTT
. | TRBJ1-4 | TRBV7-6 | CASSQSVGQPEKLFF | TGTGCCAGCAGCCAAAGTGTCGGACAGCCAGAAAAACTGTTTTTT
. | TRBJ2-2 | TRBV11-3 | CASSLRGSNTGELFF | TGTGCCAGCAGCTTGCGGGGTTCGAACACCGGGGAGCTGTTTTTT
. | TRBJ1-2 | TRBV7-9 | CASSSKNRETSGGYTF | TGTGCCAGCAGCTCAAAGAACAGGGAAACCTCGGGCGGCTACACCTTC
. | TRBJ2-1 | TRBV29-1 | CSVEGSEDSIYNEQFF | TGCAGCGTTGAAGGTTCGGAGGACTCGATATACAATGAGCAGTTCTTC
. | TRBJ2-7 | TRBV29-1 | CSVVGDQGTTPYEQYF | TGCAGCGTTGTGGGGGACCAGGGGACCACCCCCTACGAGCAGTACTTC
. | TRBJ2-2 | TRBV21-1 | CASSKAGREFSGELFF | TGTGCCAGCAGCAAAGCCGGGCGGGAGTTCTCCGGGGAGCTGTTTTTT
. | TRBJ2-7 | TRBV23-1 | CASSGLDSVRGSYEQYF | TGCGCCAGCAGTGGCCTCGACAGCGTGAGGGGCTCCTACGAGCAGTACTTC
. | TRBJ2-2 | TRBV11-3 | CASSLQGTGELFF | TGTGCCAGCAGCTTACAGGGCACCGGGGAGCTGTTTTTT
TRBD2 | TRBJ2-7 | TRBV18 | CASSPSVAGVDEQYF | TGTGCCAGCTCACCGTCGGTAGCGGGAGTTGACGAGCAGTACTTC
TRBD1 | TRBJ2-3 | TRBV7-8 | CASSLEPGGDTDTQYF | TGTGCCAGCAGCTTAGAGCCAGGGGGAGACACAGATACGCAGTATTTT
TRBD1 | TRBJ2-3 | TRBV10-2 | CASDPGQGAHTQYF | TGCGCCAGCGACCCGGGACAGGGGGCGCATACGCAGTATTTT
. | TRBJ1-3 | TRBV18 | CASSPQGLSGNTIYF | TGTGCCAGCTCACCGCAGGGGCTCTCTGGAAACACCATATATTTT
TRBD2 | TRBJ2-7 | TRBV4-2 | CASSQGPAGAPGEQYF | TGTGCCAGCAGCCAAGGCCCCGCGGGAGCACCGGGTGAGCAGTACTTC
. | TRBJ2-7 | TRBV5-4 | CASSLSGASYEQYF | TGTGCCAGCAGCTTGTCGGGGGCCTCCTACGAGCAGTACTTC
TRBD2 | TRBJ2-3 | TRBV6-5 | CASSFLGRGRDTQYF | TGTGCCAGCAGTTTCCTCGGGAGGGGGAGAGATACGCAGTATTTT
. | TRBJ1-2 | TRBV15 | CATSRGTSISYGYTF | TGTGCCACCAGCAGAGGGACATCGATTAGCTATGGCTACACCTTC
. | TRBJ1-1 | TRBV29-1 | CSALGPEAFF | TGCAGCGCCTTAGGCCCTGAAGCTTTCTTT
. | TRBJ2-1 | TRBV7-6 | CASSLRGGTSSYNEQFF | TGTGCCAGCAGCTTAAGGGGCGGGACGAGCTCCTACAATGAGCAGTTCTTC
. | TRBJ2-1 | TRBV29-1 | CSVERQGIEQFF | TGCAGCGTTGAAAGGCAAGGAATTGAGCAGTTCTTC
. | TRBJ2-1 | TRBV4-3 | CASSQDWRERYNEQFF | TGCGCCAGCAGCCAAGATTGGCGGGAAAGGTACAATGAGCAGTTCTTC
. | TRBJ2-3 | TRBV9 | CASGAWSSTDTQYF | TGTGCCAGCGGCGCTTGGTCCAGCACAGATACGCAGTATTTT
. | TRBJ1-1 | TRBV6-1 | CASSESDSVNTEAFF | TGTGCCAGCAGTGAGTCCGATAGCGTGAACACTGAAGCTTTCTTT
. | TRBJ2-1 | TRBV28 | CASSPPSPGDEQFF | TGTGCCAGCAGTCCGCCAAGTCCGGGCGATGAGCAGTTCTTC
TRBD2 | TRBJ2-5 | TRBV29-1 | CSVQGSGGVETQYF | TGCAGCGTTCAAGGGAGTGGGGGGGTAGAGACCCAGTACTTC
TRBD2 | TRBJ2-3 | TRBV7-9 | CASSSPKASGTLPTDTQYF | TGTGCCAGCAGCTCCCCAAAGGCTAGCGGGACGCTCCCCACAGATACGCAGTATTTT
. | TRBJ1-3 | TRBV6-1 | CASSPDSSPGNTIYF | TGTGCCAGCAGCCCGGACAGCTCTCCTGGAAACACCATATATTTT
. | TRBJ1-5 | TRBV6-5 | CASSSGLGQPQHF | TGTGCCAGCAGTTCAGGTTTGGGGCAGCCCCAGCATTTT
. | TRBJ2-1 | TRBV27 | CASSFGLRSYNEQFF | TGTGCCAGCAGTTTCGGCCTGAGGTCCTACAATGAGCAGTTCTTC
. | TRBJ2-1 | TRBV25-1 | CASSRIGMFEQFF | TGTGCCAGCAGTAGGATTGGGATGTTTGAGCAGTTCTTC
. | TRBJ2-5 | TRBV11-2 | CASSPSWRQETQYF | TGTGCCAGCAGCCCCTCTTGGCGTCAAGAGACCCAGTACTTC
. | TRBJ2-1 | TRBV7-2 | CASSKRNEQFF | TGTGCCAGCAGTAAGAGGAATGAGCAGTTCTTC
. | TRBJ2-2 | TRBV4-3 | CASSQDLRGVNTGELFF | TGCGCCAGCAGCCAAGATCTGCGAGGGGTCAACACCGGGGAGCTGTTTTTT
. | TRBJ2-1 | TRBV25-1 | CASSELGGYNEQFF | TGTGCCAGCAGTGAATTGGGCGGCTACAATGAGCAGTTCTTC
. | TRBJ1-1 | TRBV5-8 | CASSLVGGRPEAFF | TGTGCCAGCAGCTTGGTTGGCGGACGCCCTGAAGCTTTCTTT
TRBD1 | TRBJ2-7 | TRBV2 | CASSGTEQGRTYEQYF | TGTGCCAGCAGTGGGACAGAACAGGGGCGAACCTACGAGCAGTACTTC
. | TRBJ2-3 | TRBV9 | CASSAGLRTDTQYF | TGTGCCAGCAGCGCGGGACTCCGCACAGATACGCAGTATTTT
TRBD1 | TRBJ1-1 | TRBV4-1 | CASSQETGWPEAFF | TGCGCCAGCAGCCAAGAGACAGGGTGGCCTGAAGCTTTCTTT
TRBD1 | TRBJ2-7 | TRBV27 | CASSLSGTGVYEQYF | TGTGCCAGCAGTTTATCGGGGACAGGGGTCTACGAGCAGTACTTC
. | TRBJ2-1 | TRBV28 | CASSTRHHNEQFF | TGTGCCAGCAGTACCAGACACCACAATGAGCAGTTCTTC
. | TRBJ2-3 | TRBV13 | CASSPPLDTQYF | TGTGCCAGCAGCCCACCCCTCGATACGCAGTATTTT
TRBD2 | TRBJ2-7 | TRBV15 | CATSITLAGGTYEQYF | TGTGCCACCAGCATCACCCTAGCGGGAGGTACCTACGAGCAGTACTTC